The clone carrying this T cell receptor beta chain was seen at least ten times. TCRdb passed the multiplex PCR reads through MiXCR, listing each CDR3 protein once. The sample has under 80,000 distinct CDR3 sequences, approximately 40% seen once; the top ten hold approximately 9.1%. The germline V gene has CDR1 SEHNR and CDR2 FQNEAQ (reference sequence). This CDR3 spans 14 amino acids. V was pared by 0 bases and J by 0 bases, with 5 bases between. This entry comes from a study of breast tumors, draining lymph nodes, adjacent tissues. Sequencing was carried out using breast tumor tissue. The source of this sequence is a female donor with breast cancer. Some clones in this sample may be carry-over from other donors' samples. This chain joins TRBV7-9 and TRBJ1-1, with D uncertain. CDR3 coding DNA: TGTGCCAGCAGCTTAGCGACATTGAACACTGAAGCTTTCTTT. This codes for CASSLATLNTEAFF.